In this sample, the clone carrying this TCR beta chain turned up once. Data came from immunoSEQ multiplex PCR; TCRdb stores just in-frame clones and leaves some out. The data hold some 100,000 clones, with roughly nine tenths observed a single time. The source of the sample is a study of T cell responses to AZD1222 COVID-19 vaccine. The germline CDR1 and CDR2 sequences are MGHRA and YSYEKL. This CDR3 has 16 residues. V was clipped by 1 base and J by 6 bases, with 16 bases between them. The chain has TRBV4-1 and TRBJ2-1; TRBD2 is a possible D gene (6 bases). This TCR was sampled from an adult in good health. This specimen was peripheral blood, taken on day 0 of AZD1222 vaccination. The CDR3 protein is CASSQVVGLTLNEQFF. Written as DNA, the CDR3 is TGCGCCAGCAGCCAAGTAGTGGGACTTACCCTCAATGAGCAGTTCTTC.